A selection of T cell receptor beta chains follows, all from one sample in a study of CD8 T cells in Susac syndrome. TCRdb recomputed calls from the immunoSEQ multiplex PCR reads with MiXCR, one row per CDR3 protein. Altogether some 63,000 distinct CDR3 sequences are present, 94% being singletons, with the ten largest covering around 0.61%. Sequencing was carried out using CD8+ T cells from PBMCs. These receptors originate from a human donor with multiple sclerosis. The CDR3 runs from the conserved cysteine through the conserved F or W. D genes are given only for firm matches. Clone size appears in some rows only: once, few, many, or a class for an expanded clone.

D: .
V: TRBV3-1
size: .
J: TRBJ2-2
DNA: TGTGCCAGCAGCCTCATCACCGGGGAGCTGTTTTTT
CDR3: CASSLITGELFF

D: .
V: TRBV7-9
size: .
J: TRBJ2-5
DNA: TGTGCCAGCAGATATCCGGGACAAACAGAGACCCAGTACTTC
CDR3: CASRYPGQTETQYF

D: .
V: TRBV6-5
size: .
J: TRBJ2-5
DNA: TGTGCCAGCAGTTACGGGGCCCTCGGGACCCAGTACTTC
CDR3: CASSYGALGTQYF

D: TRBD1
V: TRBV29-1
size: .
J: TRBJ1-1
DNA: TGCAGCGTATACAGGGGGCGCCTTGAAGCTTTCTTT
CDR3: CSVYRGRLEAFF

D: .
V: TRBV6-1
size: few
J: TRBJ2-7
DNA: TGTGCCAGCAGCGGCGGGCCGTCCTACGAGCAGTACTTC
CDR3: CASSGGPSYEQYF

D: .
V: TRBV28
size: .
J: TRBJ2-7
DNA: TGTGCCAGCGAGCGGACCGACACCTACGAGCAGTACTTC
CDR3: CASERTDTYEQYF

D: TRBD1
V: TRBV20-1
size: once
J: TRBJ2-3
DNA: TGCAGTGCTAGAGATGAGGGGGCGGTAGATACGCAGTATTTT
CDR3: CSARDEGAVDTQYF

D: .
V: TRBV20-1
size: .
J: TRBJ2-7
DNA: TGCAGTGCCGACGCGAGCTCCTACGAGCAGTACTTC
CDR3: CSADASSYEQYF

D: .
V: TRBV25-1
size: .
J: TRBJ2-1
DNA: TGTGCCTCGGGGCGGAATGAGCAGTTCTTC
CDR3: CASGRNEQFF

D: .
V: TRBV7-6
size: .
J: TRBJ2-3
DNA: TGTGCCAGCAGCTTATTCGGGGGAGGTGGCACAGATACGCAGTATTTT
CDR3: CASSLFGGGGTDTQYF

D: .
V: TRBV28
size: .
J: TRBJ1-2
DNA: TGTGCCAGCAGTTTACCGCGAGCCACCGGCTACACCTTC
CDR3: CASSLPRATGYTF

D: .
V: TRBV3-1
size: .
J: TRBJ2-7
DNA: TGTGCCAGCAGCCAAGAGCGTTCCATCATCTCCTACGAGCAGTACTTC
CDR3: CASSQERSIISYEQYF

D: .
V: TRBV27
size: .
J: TRBJ2-1
DNA: TGTGCCAGCAGCCCCCTCGGGGTTGAGCAGTTCTTC
CDR3: CASSPLGVEQFF

D: TRBD1
V: TRBV12-3/TRBV12-4
size: .
J: TRBJ2-6
DNA: TGTGCCAGCAGCCCGGGACAGGGGGCGAGAGGGGCCAACGTCCTGACTTTC
CDR3: CASSPGQGARGANVLTF

D: .
V: TRBV4-3
size: once
J: TRBJ2-1
DNA: TGCGCCAGCAGCCAAGGACTGGATGAGCAGTTCTTC
CDR3: CASSQGLDEQFF

D: .
V: TRBV15
size: .
J: TRBJ1-4
DNA: TGTGCCACCAGCAGAGTTCTTGAAAAACTGTTTTTT
CDR3: CATSRVLEKLFF

D: .
V: TRBV24-1
size: .
J: TRBJ2-2
DNA: TGTGCCACAACCGGGACACCGAACACCGGGGAGCTGTTTTTT
CDR3: CATTGTPNTGELFF

D: .
V: TRBV5-6
size: .
J: TRBJ1-1
DNA: TGTGCCAGCAGCTTGGATGGGGTCACTGAAGCTTTCTTT
CDR3: CASSLDGVTEAFF

D: .
V: TRBV18
size: once
J: TRBJ2-1
DNA: TGTGCCAGCTCACCTGAGGGGCGGGCCTACAATGAGCAGTTCTTC
CDR3: CASSPEGRAYNEQFF

D: .
V: TRBV2
size: .
J: TRBJ2-7
DNA: TGTGCCAGCGGGGACGAAGCCTACGAGCAGTACTTC
CDR3: CASGDEAYEQYF

D: .
V: TRBV6-4
size: few
J: TRBJ2-5
DNA: TGTGCCAGCAGTCCTCGGGTTAGTGCAGAGACCCAGTACTTC
CDR3: CASSPRVSAETQYF

D: .
V: TRBV20-1
size: .
J: TRBJ2-1
DNA: TGCAGTGCCCAAAACCCCCTAGCTGTACACAATGAGCAGTTCTTC
CDR3: CSAQNPLAVHNEQFF

D: .
V: TRBV7-9
size: .
J: TRBJ2-3
DNA: TGTGCCAGCAGCTCGCCGGGAACGTCCGGCGATACGCAGTATTTT
CDR3: CASSSPGTSGDTQYF

D: .
V: TRBV6-4
size: once
J: TRBJ2-3
DNA: TGTGCCAGCAGTTCGGACCCCACAGATACGCAGTATTTT
CDR3: CASSSDPTDTQYF

D: .
V: TRBV15
size: .
J: TRBJ2-5
DNA: TGTGCCACCAGCCCGAATGGGGCCCCACAAGAGACCCAGTACTTC
CDR3: CATSPNGAPQETQYF

D: .
V: TRBV5-1
size: .
J: TRBJ2-7
DNA: TGCGCCAGCAGCCTCCCGTCGTCCGAGCAGTACTTC
CDR3: CASSLPSSEQYF

D: TRBD1
V: TRBV19
size: .
J: TRBJ1-2
DNA: TGTGCCAGTAGTGGGACAGGGGGGACAGGCTATGGCTACACCTTC
CDR3: CASSGTGGTGYGYTF

D: .
V: TRBV6-2/TRBV6-3
size: .
J: TRBJ1-2
DNA: TGTGCCAGCAGTTATAACAGGGCTGATCGAGGCTACACCTTC
CDR3: CASSYNRADRGYTF

D: .
V: TRBV19
size: .
J: TRBJ2-3
DNA: TGTGCCAGTAGTAGCCGGGGCACAGATACGCAGTATTTT
CDR3: CASSSRGTDTQYF

D: TRBD2
V: TRBV9
size: .
J: TRBJ2-1
DNA: TGTGCCAGCAGCGGGGGACGTTGGCTAGCGGACAATGAGCAGTTCTTC
CDR3: CASSGGRWLADNEQFF

D: .
V: TRBV5-1
size: .
J: TRBJ2-2
DNA: TGCGCCAGCAGCTTGGCAGGCGGGGAGCTGTTTTTT
CDR3: CASSLAGGELFF

D: .
V: TRBV6-2/TRBV6-3
size: .
J: TRBJ1-1
DNA: TGTGCCAGCAGTTACAGTGTAGGGACTGAAGCTTTCTTT
CDR3: CASSYSVGTEAFF

D: .
V: TRBV7-2
size: .
J: TRBJ2-7
DNA: TGTGCCAGCAGCCCCTTCCGGAGTAGCTCCTACGAGCAGTACTTC
CDR3: CASSPFRSSSYEQYF

D: .
V: TRBV3-1
size: .
J: TRBJ2-1
DNA: TGTGCCAGCAGTTTGGGACCAAACAATGAGCAGTTCTTC
CDR3: CASSLGPNNEQFF

D: .
V: TRBV27
size: .
J: TRBJ2-7
DNA: TGTGCCAGCAGCTATGGAACAGTTTTCGAGCAGTACTTC
CDR3: CASSYGTVFEQYF

D: .
V: TRBV29-1
size: .
J: TRBJ1-2
DNA: TGCAGCGTTGAAGGGGAAGGCCAGGGCCTTGGCTACACCTTC
CDR3: CSVEGEGQGLGYTF

D: .
V: TRBV19
size: once
J: TRBJ2-7
DNA: TGTGCCAGTAGTATCGGAGGGGACGAGCAGTACTTC
CDR3: CASSIGGDEQYF

D: TRBD1
V: TRBV15
size: .
J: TRBJ2-7
DNA: TGTGCCACCTCAGCCTCTACAGGGGGCGAGCAGTACTTC
CDR3: CATSASTGGEQYF

D: .
V: TRBV25-1
size: .
J: TRBJ2-7
DNA: TGTGCCAGCAGTGGTATCTACGAGCAGTACTTC
CDR3: CASSGIYEQYF

D: .
V: TRBV2
size: .
J: TRBJ2-7
DNA: TGTGCCAGCAGTGACGGCACCTACGAGCAGTACTTC
CDR3: CASSDGTYEQYF

D: TRBD1
V: TRBV13
size: once
J: TRBJ2-7
DNA: TGTGCCAGCAGCTTAGCCTCCGGGACAGGGGGTAAAGAGCAGTACTTC
CDR3: CASSLASGTGGKEQYF

D: .
V: TRBV5-6
size: .
J: TRBJ2-7
DNA: TGTGCCAGCAGTTCTCCTAGCCGACAGAACCTTTACGAGCAGTACTTC
CDR3: CASSSPSRQNLYEQYF

D: .
V: TRBV27
size: .
J: TRBJ2-1
DNA: TGTGCCAGCAGTTTAGCGTTGGCCGACAGACCGCAGGAGCAGTTCTTC
CDR3: CASSLALADRPQEQFF

D: .
V: TRBV9
size: few
J: TRBJ1-1
DNA: TGTGCCAGCAGCGACAGGGTCGGAACTGAAGCTTTCTTT
CDR3: CASSDRVGTEAFF

D: .
V: TRBV3-1
size: .
J: TRBJ1-1
DNA: TGTGCCAGCAGCCAAGACGGATACATGAACACTGAAGCTTTCTTT
CDR3: CASSQDGYMNTEAFF

D: .
V: TRBV24-1
size: .
J: TRBJ2-1
DNA: TGTGCCACCAGTGATCCCTCCGGGACGGGAGCATGGGAGCAGTTCTTC
CDR3: CATSDPSGTGAWEQFF

D: TRBD2
V: TRBV29-1
size: .
J: TRBJ2-1
DNA: TGCAGCGCTAAGGGACTAGGCTACAATGAGCAGTTCTTC
CDR3: CSAKGLGYNEQFF

D: .
V: TRBV21-1
size: .
J: TRBJ2-7
DNA: TGTGCCAGCAGCCCTGAGGCAGGGCCCTACGAGCAGTACTTC
CDR3: CASSPEAGPYEQYF

D: .
V: TRBV20-1
size: .
J: TRBJ2-5
DNA: TGCAGTGCCAGGCCTCAGACTACTCTGGAGACCCAGTACTTC
CDR3: CSARPQTTLETQYF

D: .
V: TRBV20-1
size: .
J: TRBJ2-7
DNA: TGCAGTGCTAGAGATCGGGGGGACAGCCCCTACGAGCAGTACTTC
CDR3: CSARDRGDSPYEQYF

D: .
V: TRBV29-1
size: once
J: TRBJ1-1
DNA: TGCAGCGTTGACAGGCCCAACACTGAAGCTTTCTTT
CDR3: CSVDRPNTEAFF

D: .
V: TRBV29-1
size: once
J: TRBJ1-2
DNA: TGCAGCGTTGAGCCCGGGGGGACCTATGGCTACACCTTC
CDR3: CSVEPGGTYGYTF

D: TRBD1
V: TRBV3-1
size: .
J: TRBJ1-5
DNA: TGTGCCAGCAGCCAAGGTTTGGGACTTAACAGGGGAACCCAGCATTTT
CDR3: CASSQGLGLNRGTQHF

D: TRBD2
V: TRBV27
size: .
J: TRBJ2-7
DNA: TGTGCCAGTAAAGGTCTAGCGGAGTACGAGCAGTACTTC
CDR3: CASKGLAEYEQYF

D: TRBD1
V: TRBV29-1
size: .
J: TRBJ1-2
DNA: TGCAGCGGGTCCGGGACAGGGGTGGGGGTTAGTGGCTACACCTTC
CDR3: CSGSGTGVGVSGYTF

D: TRBD1
V: TRBV27
size: .
J: TRBJ2-1
DNA: TGTGCCAGCAGTTACACAGGGGGTGAGCAGTTCTTC
CDR3: CASSYTGGEQFF

D: .
V: TRBV5-4
size: .
J: TRBJ2-5
DNA: TGTGCCAGCAGCGGGACTCAAGAGACCCAGTACTTC
CDR3: CASSGTQETQYF

D: .
V: TRBV7-9
size: .
J: TRBJ2-7
DNA: TGTGCCAGCAGCTCCACGGACAGCTCCTACGAGCAGTACTTC
CDR3: CASSSTDSSYEQYF

D: .
V: TRBV30
size: .
J: TRBJ1-2
DNA: TGTGCCTGGAGTGTTACAGGGCTCTATGGCTACACCTTC
CDR3: CAWSVTGLYGYTF